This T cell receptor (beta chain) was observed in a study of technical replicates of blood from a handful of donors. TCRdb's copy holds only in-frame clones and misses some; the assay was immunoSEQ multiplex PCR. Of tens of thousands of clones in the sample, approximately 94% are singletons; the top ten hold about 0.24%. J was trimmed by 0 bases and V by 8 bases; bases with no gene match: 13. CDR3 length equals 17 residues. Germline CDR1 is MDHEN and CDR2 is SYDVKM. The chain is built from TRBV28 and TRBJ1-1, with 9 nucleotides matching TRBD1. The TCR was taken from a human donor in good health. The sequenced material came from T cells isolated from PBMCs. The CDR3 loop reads CASPRTGALVMNTEAFF. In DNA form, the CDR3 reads TGTGCCAGCCCCCGGACAGGGGCCTTGGTAATGAACACTGAAGCTTTCTTT.